This entry lists 10 T cell receptor beta chains sequenced from one sample in a study of tumor-infiltrating lymphocytes in primary liver carcinoma. Unsorted whole blood yielded blood RNA, and germline DNA was extracted as well. Reverse transcription of approximately 500 ng total RNA with a constant-region primer produced TCR beta cDNA. Generation of the TCR beta libraries relied on three nested multiplex PCR rounds using slightly modified ARM-PCR. Researchers ran the first two PCR rounds for roughly 10 cycles each with TRBV1-TRBV30 forward primers and a C-beta reverse primer. TCRdb redid the calling of the multiplex PCR reads with MiXCR, one entry per CDR3 protein. The sample has just over 300,000 distinct CDR3 sequences; 50% to 60% are singletons. Sample: peripheral blood. These receptors originate from a woman aged 25-40 years with primary liver carcinoma and hepatitis B virus infection.

A note on this clonotype: A much larger clonotype is one base distant, so this may be a read error. This chain connects TRBV4-2 to TRBJ2-7; 10 bases map to TRBD2. The CDR3 length is 17 residues. Germline assignment: CDR1 LGHNA and CDR2 YNFKEQ. V gave up 1 base and J gave up 4 bases; unmatched junction bases: 10. CDR3 region: CASSQGTSGRAGYEQYV. Here the CDR3 DNA reads TGTGCCAGCAGCCAAGGAACAAGCGGGAGGGCCGGTTACGAGCAGTACGTC.

This clonotype showed up just a few times. The chain couples TRBV6-1 to TRBJ2-5, with 10 nucleotides matching TRBD2. Trimming removed 3 bases from V and 5 bases from J; junction bases left unmatched: 9. The CDR3 runs to 16 residues. CDR1 is MNHNS, CDR2 SASEGT, per germline. CDR3: CASSDLTSGDRETQYF. CDR3 DNA: TGTGCCAGCAGTGACCTAACTAGCGGGGATAGGGAGACCCAGTACTTC.

This clonotype was observed many times. The chain employs TRBV4-2 and TRBJ2-1; 10 nucleotides line up with TRBD2. With V trimmed by 0 bases and J by 0 bases, 2 bases remained unmatched. This CDR3 is built from 17 residues. Germline CDR1 is LGHNA and CDR2 is YNFKEQ. CDR3 sequence reads: CASSQDPSGSSYNEQFF. Here the CDR3 DNA reads TGTGCCAGCAGCCAAGACCCTAGCGGGAGCTCCTACAATGAGCAGTTCTTC.

As for this clonotype: A much bigger clone sits one base away, suggesting this may be a read error. V usage is TRBV6-5 and J usage is TRBJ2-2, with TRBD2 as a possible D gene (5 bases). The V and J ends lost 11 bases and 6 bases respectively, with 22 bases between them. There are 15 residues in the CDR3. Germline V gene lookup returns CDR1 MNHEY and CDR2 SVGAGI. CDR3 amino acids: CACKVIGLAAGELFF. For the CDR3, the DNA is TGTGCCTGCAAGGTCATAGGGCTAGCAGCCGGGGAGCTGTTTTTT.

The rearrangement uses TRBV6-6 and TRBJ2-7; D perhaps matches TRBD1 (6 bases). Germline V gene sequence: CDR1 MNHNY, CDR2 SVGAGI (reference sequence). The CDR3 length is 12 residues. The V end lost 8 bases, the J end lost 4 bases, and 12 bases lay between the germline ends. CDR3 sequence reads: CASRDNIYEQYF. CDR3 DNA sequence: TGTGCCAGCCGGGACAATATATACGAGCAGTACTTC.

With respect to this clonotype: This may come from a read error, since a much larger clone is one base off. The V gene is TRBV4-2, the J gene TRBJ2-3, with TRBD2 matching 9 bases. This CDR3 region has 16 residues. CDR1 and CDR2 (germline): LGHNA, YNFKEQ. The CDR3 is CAGSQGRLLAGDTQYF. CDR3 sequence (DNA): TGTGCCGGCAGCCAAGGGCGACTTCTAGCGGGGGATACGCAGTATTTT.

This clonotype was found a few times. For the CDR3, the DNA is TGTGCCAGCAGGCGTAGCGGGAGTACCGGGGAGCTGTTTTTT. Protein product: CASRRSGSTGELFF. The rearrangement links TRBV6-2 or TRBV6-3 to TRBJ2-2; 9 nucleotides line up with TRBD2. V was pared by 6 bases and J by 5 bases, with 4 bases of the junction left unmatched. CDR1 MNHEY and CDR2 SVGEGT come from the germline V gene. This CDR3 comprises 14 residues.

Only a few counts were recorded for this clonotype. V gene TRBV20-1 combines with J gene TRBJ1-5, with D uncertain. Germline CDR1 and CDR2: DFQATT and SNEGSKA (reference sequence). Trimming stripped 0 bases from V and 0 bases from J, with 6 bases between. The CDR3 covers 14 residues. The chain's CDR3 is CSARDLSSNQPQHF. The CDR3 region has the DNA TGCAGTGCTAGAGATCTTTCTAGCAATCAGCCCCAGCATTTT.

V gene TRBV7-9 combines with J gene TRBJ2-7, with D possibly matching TRBD1 (5 bases). V gave up 2 bases and J gave up 5 bases, with 16 bases separating them. The germline V gene has CDR1 SEHNR and CDR2 FQNEAQ (reference sequence). The CDR3 totals 15 residues. The CDR3 DNA is TGTGCCAGCAGCTTAAAAAACAGGTTTTCGGACGAGCAGTACTTC. It encodes CASSLKNRFSDEQYF.

This clonotype appeared once. A much larger clone differs by one base, so this may be a read error. The CDR3 here is CASSLRVLLDGKLFF. Here the CDR3 DNA reads TGTGCCAGCAGTCTGAGGGTATTATTGGATGGAAAACTGTTTTTT. The rearrangement uses TRBV6-5 and TRBJ1-4; D gene ambiguous. CDR3 length equals 15 residues. CDR1 MNHEY and CDR2 SVGAGI come from the germline V gene. Trimming took off 5 bases at V and 10 bases at J, with 20 bases between the two ends.